These T cell receptor beta chains were read from a single sample in a study of cytomegalovirus exposure and HLA in healthy donors. Repertoires were generated with immunoSEQ multiplex PCR, while TCRdb's copy carries only in-frame clones and drops some. This sample has 200,000 or so clones, with around 84% found just once. Sequencing was performed on PBMCs. Source of these receptors: a woman younger than 45 in good health and CMV-seropositive. Each CDR3 is given with its conserved first and last residue. A D gene is named only where the DNA matches it firmly. Rows may omit the clone size; those that give it use once, few, many or a size class.

D	V	size	J	CDR3	DNA
TRBD2	TRBV7-3	.	TRBJ2-2	CASSLFHGLAGGGGGELFF	TGTGCCAGCAGCCTCTTCCACGGACTAGCGGGAGGTGGCGGCGGGGAGCTGTTTTTT
TRBD1	TRBV6-1	.	TRBJ1-2	CASSGGQGGGYGYTF	TGTGCCAGCAGTGGGGGACAGGGCGGCGGCTATGGCTACACCTTC
TRBD1	TRBV5-1	.	TRBJ1-1	CASSLGGQGTEAFF	TGCGCCAGCAGCTTGGGTGGACAGGGCACTGAAGCTTTCTTT
TRBD1	TRBV4-2	.	TRBJ2-3	CASSRDGTGGRDTQYF	TGTGCCAGCAGCCGAGACGGGACAGGGGGTAGGGATACGCAGTATTTT
TRBD2	TRBV18	.	TRBJ2-3	CASSQRTSADTQYF	TGTGCCAGCTCACAAAGAACTAGCGCAGATACGCAGTATTTT
.	TRBV6-1	.	TRBJ1-1	CASSDSVQSVAAFF	TGTGCCAGCAGTGATTCTGTACAGTCGGTAGCGGCTTTCTTT
.	TRBV5-6	.	TRBJ1-2	CASSHRPDRRYGYTF	TGTGCCAGCAGCCATAGACCAGACAGGAGATATGGCTACACCTTC
.	TRBV4-1	.	TRBJ1-4	CASSQASRATNEKLFF	TGCGCCAGCAGCCAAGCGTCGCGGGCAACTAATGAAAAACTGTTTTTT
TRBD2	TRBV5-1	.	TRBJ2-1	CASSFGGGRALNEQFF	TGCGCCAGCAGCTTTGGCGGCGGGAGGGCCTTAAATGAGCAGTTCTTC
.	TRBV20-1	.	TRBJ1-1	CSATGLTEAFF	TGCAGTGCCACAGGGCTTACTGAAGCTTTCTTT
TRBD1	TRBV2	.	TRBJ1-1	CASSEAGTGMGTEAFF	TGTGCCAGCAGTGAAGCCGGGACAGGGATGGGCACTGAAGCTTTCTTT
TRBD1	TRBV18	many	TRBJ1-1	CASFLPGTGATEAFF	TGTGCCAGCTTTCTTCCCGGGACAGGGGCCACTGAAGCTTTCTTT
.	TRBV4-1	.	TRBJ2-2	CASSQDVGEAQITGELFF	TGCGCCAGCAGCCAAGATGTTGGTGAGGCTCAAATCACCGGGGAGCTGTTTTTT
.	TRBV19	few	TRBJ1-1	CASSPTNTEAFF	TGTGCCAGTAGCCCTACGAACACTGAAGCTTTCTTT
TRBD1	TRBV29-1	.	TRBJ1-1	CSASDRGLVEAFF	TGCAGCGCCTCGGACAGGGGGCTTGTTGAAGCTTTCTTT
.	TRBV5-1	few	TRBJ1-2	CASPFNYGYTF	TGCGCCAGCCCATTTAACTATGGCTACACCTTC
.	TRBV15	.	TRBJ2-7	CATSRDRSYEQYF	TGTGCCACCAGCAGGGACAGATCCTACGAGCAGTACTTC
.	TRBV28	once	TRBJ2-3	CASRRTSTDTQYF	TGTGCCAGCAGAAGAACTAGCACAGATACGCAGTATTTT
TRBD1	TRBV12-5	.	TRBJ1-2	CASGPSRGRGGYTF	TGTGCTAGTGGTCCCTCGAGGGGGCGGGGAGGCTACACCTTC
TRBD2	TRBV9	once	TRBJ2-2	CASSLPAGGPTGELFF	TGTGCCAGCAGCCTTCCAGCGGGAGGGCCCACCGGGGAGCTGTTTTTT
TRBD1	TRBV14	.	TRBJ1-4	CASSELETGNEKLFF	TGTGCCAGCAGCGAACTTGAGACAGGGAATGAAAAACTGTTTTTT
.	TRBV27	.	TRBJ1-2	CASSPRGLGGYTF	TGTGCCAGCAGCCCCCGGGGGTTGGGAGGCTACACCTTC
TRBD2	TRBV2	.	TRBJ2-7	CASRLGTSEIYEQYF	TGTGCCAGCCGACTAGGGACTAGCGAGATCTACGAGCAGTACTTC
.	TRBV19	.	TRBJ1-4	CASSAQRRTNEKLFF	TGTGCCAGTAGTGCCCAGCGAAGAACTAATGAAAAACTGTTTTTT
TRBD2	TRBV13	once	TRBJ2-3	CASSRGGKTDTQYF	TGTGCCAGCAGCCGGGGGGGGAAGACAGATACGCAGTATTTT
TRBD2	TRBV2	.	TRBJ2-3	CASSVTSDTQYF	TGTGCCAGCAGTGTTACTAGCGACACGCAGTATTTT
TRBD1	TRBV5-1	.	TRBJ1-1	CASRVTGGLTEAFF	TGCGCCAGCAGAGTAACAGGGGGCCTAACTGAAGCTTTCTTT
.	TRBV25-1	.	TRBJ1-2	CASSGPTVNYGYTF	TGTGCCAGCAGTGGACCGACAGTAAACTATGGCTACACCTTC
TRBD1	TRBV4-1	few	TRBJ1-5	CASSQTPGQENQPQHF	TGCGCCAGCAGCCAAACACCGGGACAGGAGAATCAGCCCCAGCATTTT
.	TRBV5-4	.	TRBJ2-5	CASTDGIRSGQETQYF	TGTGCCAGCACCGACGGGATTAGGAGCGGCCAAGAGACCCAGTACTTC
TRBD1	TRBV6-5	.	TRBJ2-6	CASRIQGTYVLTF	TGTGCCAGCAGAATACAGGGGACGTATGTCCTGACTTTC
.	TRBV5-6	.	TRBJ2-1	CASSLKSVQFF	TGTGCCAGCAGCTTGAAATCTGTCCAGTTCTTC
.	TRBV5-1	many	TRBJ2-6	CASVPGRLISGANVLTF	TGCGCCAGCGTTCCAGGGAGGCTGATCTCTGGGGCCAACGTCCTGACTTTC
TRBD2	TRBV13	.	TRBJ2-3	CASTIGTSGTRFLDTQYF	TGTGCCAGCACCATCGGGACTAGCGGGACTCGTTTCCTAGATACGCAGTATTTT
.	TRBV15	once	TRBJ1-5	CATTPGPTGQIPQNQPQHF	TGTGCCACCACCCCCGGGCCGACGGGACAAATACCCCAGAATCAGCCCCAGCATTTT
.	TRBV9	.	TRBJ2-1	CASSTAHGVNEQFF	TGTGCCAGCAGCACTGCCCACGGGGTCAATGAGCAGTTCTTC
TRBD2	TRBV30	.	TRBJ2-5	CAWSVRGVQETQYF	TGTGCCTGGAGTGTTCGGGGGGTCCAAGAGACCCAGTACTTC
.	TRBV7-9	.	TRBJ1-1	CASTFQGLGAFF	TGTGCCAGCACTTTTCAGGGACTCGGGGCTTTCTTT
TRBD2	TRBV7-6	.	TRBJ2-7	CASSLAGGPSYEQYF	TGTGCCAGCAGCTTGGCGGGAGGGCCTTCCTACGAGCAGTACTTC
.	TRBV11-2	.	TRBJ2-7	CASTPGGNEQYF	TGTGCCAGCACCCCAGGGGGGAACGAGCAGTACTTC
.	TRBV6-1	.	TRBJ1-1	CASSHLAANTEAFF	TGTGCCAGCAGCCACCTGGCCGCTAACACTGAAGCTTTCTTT
TRBD2	TRBV6-5	.	TRBJ2-5	CASSYSRLAEETQYF	TGTGCCAGCAGTTACTCGCGACTAGCGGAAGAGACCCAGTACTTC
TRBD2	TRBV28	.	TRBJ2-3	CASRAAGRTDTQYF	TGTGCCAGCAGAGCAGCGGGACGCACAGATACGCAGTATTTT
TRBD1	TRBV2	.	TRBJ2-1	CAGTGTGESYNEQFF	TGTGCCGGGACCGGGACAGGGGAGTCCTACAATGAGCAGTTCTTC
TRBD1	TRBV6-1	few	TRBJ1-1	CASYLQGAYTEAFF	TGTGCCAGTTACCTACAGGGGGCGTACACTGAAGCTTTCTTT
.	TRBV5-1	once	TRBJ1-3	CASSLDGGTSTIYF	TGCGCCAGCAGCTTGGATGGGGGCACGAGCACCATATATTTT
TRBD1	TRBV28	.	TRBJ1-2	CASGRTGQNYGYTF	TGTGCCAGCGGACGAACGGGACAGAACTATGGCTACACCTTC
.	TRBV7-8	few	TRBJ2-5	CASSWLAAGEETQYF	TGTGCCAGCAGCTGGCTAGCTGCCGGGGAGGAGACCCAGTACTTC
.	TRBV19	few	TRBJ1-2	CASSIRTVQINYGYTF	TGTGCCAGTAGTATACGTACAGTTCAGATTAACTATGGCTACACCTTC
.	TRBV6-6	.	TRBJ1-5	CASSYGISTGNQPQHF	TGTGCCAGCAGTTACGGTATTTCGACAGGCAATCAGCCCCAGCATTTT
.	TRBV6-1	once	TRBJ2-7	CASSEILVAYEQYF	TGTGCCAGCAGTGAAATTTTGGTAGCCTACGAGCAGTACTTC
.	TRBV7-2	.	TRBJ1-2	CASSPRRGAVNYGYTF	TGTGCCAGCAGCCCCCGTCGGGGGGCGGTTAACTATGGCTACACCTTC
.	TRBV27	.	TRBJ2-1	CASSLFGQAYFVNEQFF	TGTGCCAGCAGTTTGTTCGGCCAGGCTTACTTCGTCAATGAGCAGTTCTTC
.	TRBV5-6	.	TRBJ2-5	CASSLSETQYF	TGTGCCAGCAGCTTGTCGGAGACCCAGTACTTC
.	TRBV14	.	TRBJ1-1	CASSQERVNTEAFF	TGTGCCAGCAGCCAAGAACGGGTGAACACTGAAGCTTTCTTT
TRBD2	TRBV7-3	.	TRBJ2-3	CASSPSKTSGQYF	TGTGCCAGCAGCCCCTCTAAGACTAGCGGGCAGTATTTT
.	TRBV27	.	TRBJ1-1	CASSPSKGYTEAFF	TGTGCCAGCAGCCCATCTAAGGGGTACACTGAAGCTTTCTTT
TRBD2	TRBV12-5	.	TRBJ2-2	CASGLTSGRPTGELFF	TGTGCTAGTGGTTTGACTAGCGGGAGACCCACCGGGGAGCTGTTTTTT
.	TRBV27	few	TRBJ2-7	CASSSRLVDYEQYF	TGTGCCAGCAGTTCCAGACTAGTTGACTACGAGCAGTACTTC